The rows below give T cell receptor beta chains drawn from one sample of a study of T cell responses to AZD1222 COVID-19 vaccine. Here immunoSEQ multiplex PCR was the method, and the copy in TCRdb shows in-frame clones only, minus some. The sample shows 95,000 to 100,000 clones, roughly 84% of them seen only once. Sample: peripheral blood, taken on day 0 of AZD1222 vaccination. The receptors were sampled from an adult in good health. Both conserved end residues are part of each CDR3. The D gene is left open where the match is weak. Only part of the rows carry a size: once, few, many, or a class if the clone is expanded.

clone_size d_call j_call v_call cdr3_aa cdr3_nt
. . TRBJ2-1 TRBV28 CASTLVGEQFF TGTGCCAGCACCCTCGTCGGTGAGCAGTTCTTC
. TRBD1 TRBJ1-6 TRBV28 CASSLNTGGNSPLHF TGTGCCAGCAGCCTAAATACAGGGGGAAACTCACCCCTCCACTTT
. . TRBJ1-1 TRBV11-3 CASSPRGGKGDTEAFF TGTGCCAGCAGCCCCCGTGGGGGGAAAGGGGACACTGAAGCTTTCTTT
. . TRBJ1-6 TRBV12-3/TRBV12-4 CASTLDNRPLHF TGTGCCAGCACCCTAGACAACCGACCCCTCCACTTT
. . TRBJ2-1 TRBV12-3/TRBV12-4 CASSLWNNEQFF TGTGCCAGCAGTTTATGGAATAATGAGCAGTTCTTC
. TRBD2 TRBJ2-7 TRBV4-2 CASSHPRGAGVPHEQYF TGTGCCAGCAGCCACCCACGGGGCGCGGGAGTTCCCCACGAGCAGTACTTC
. TRBD1 TRBJ1-2 TRBV5-4 CASSLAGTGRKGYTF TGTGCCAGCAGCTTGGCCGGGACAGGGCGTAAAGGCTACACCTTC
medium-sized . TRBJ1-3 TRBV6-5 CASSYGPFGNTIYF TGTGCCAGCAGTTACGGTCCATTTGGAAACACCATATATTTT
. . TRBJ2-2 TRBV5-4 CASSFQGNTGELFF TGTGCCAGCAGCTTTCAGGGGAACACCGGGGAGCTGTTTTTT
few TRBD1 TRBJ2-5 TRBV10-3 CAISEGQGAEETQYF TGTGCCATCAGTGAAGGACAGGGGGCTGAGGAGACCCAGTACTTC
. . TRBJ2-7 TRBV5-1 CASSLDQGLSYEQYF TGCGCCAGCAGCTTGGACCAGGGGCTATCCTACGAGCAGTACTTC
. . TRBJ1-6 TRBV28 CASSKRDGDSYNSPLHF TGTGCCAGCAGCAAAAGGGACGGCGACTCCTATAATTCACCCCTCCACTTT
. . TRBJ2-1 TRBV7-9 CASSLGVGNSYNEQFF TGTGCCAGCAGCTTAGGCGTGGGCAACTCCTACAATGAGCAGTTCTTC
once TRBD2 TRBJ2-1 TRBV27 CASTLGSGAYNEQFF TGTGCCAGCACTCTGGGAAGCGGGGCTTACAATGAGCAGTTCTTC
. TRBD1 TRBJ2-3 TRBV5-1 CASSPLGGSDTQYF TGCGCCAGCAGCCCCCTAGGGGGCAGCGATACGCAGTATTTT
. TRBD2 TRBJ2-1 TRBV18 CASSRLQREGNEQFF TGTGCCAGCTCACGGTTACAGCGGGAGGGCAATGAGCAGTTCTTC
. . TRBJ1-3 TRBV6-1 CASSEQGPSSGNTIYF TGTGCCAGCAGTGAACAGGGCCCCAGCTCTGGAAACACCATATATTTT
few . TRBJ2-5 TRBV7-9 CASSLAMGDETQYF TGTGCCAGCAGCTTAGCGATGGGAGACGAGACCCAGTACTTC
few . TRBJ1-5 TRBV18 CASSLNGPSSNQPQHF TGTGCCAGCTCACTCAACGGACCGAGTAGCAATCAGCCCCAGCATTTT
. . TRBJ2-7 TRBV27 CASSFPGHPPDEQYF TGTGCCAGCAGTTTCCCTGGACACCCGCCGGACGAGCAGTACTTC
. . TRBJ1-6 TRBV30 CAWSQGRVSPPLISPLHF TGTGCCTGGAGCCAAGGCAGGGTATCTCCCCCGCTTATCTCACCCCTCCACTTT
. TRBD1 TRBJ2-1 TRBV7-9 CASSFWDSLVNEQFF TGTGCCAGCAGCTTTTGGGACAGCTTAGTCAATGAGCAGTTCTTC
. TRBD1 TRBJ2-2 TRBV19 CASSTRQGARAGELFF TGTGCCAGTAGTACAAGACAGGGGGCACGGGCCGGGGAGCTGTTTTTT
. TRBD1 TRBJ1-2 TRBV19 CASTLTGDGYTF TGTGCCAGTACCTTGACAGGGGATGGCTACACCTTC
. . TRBJ2-7 TRBV25-1 CASSHYEQYF TGTGCCAGCAGTCACTACGAGCAGTACTTC
. . TRBJ2-1 TRBV7-2 CASSAVGSYNEQFF TGTGCCAGCAGCGCCGTTGGCTCCTACAATGAGCAGTTCTTC
few . TRBJ1-2 TRBV7-8 CASSPNRAWGGYTF TGTGCCAGCAGCCCCAACAGGGCCTGGGGCGGCTACACCTTC
. . TRBJ1-1 TRBV19 CASSIFIRGGPRGNTEAFF TGTGCCAGTAGTATCTTTATTCGAGGGGGACCCAGGGGGAACACTGAAGCTTTCTTT
. TRBD2 TRBJ2-3 TRBV11-2 CASSPSRLAGKDTQYF TGTGCCAGCAGCCCCTCTAGACTAGCGGGGAAAGATACGCAGTATTTT